Each of the 23 T cell receptor beta chains below was sequenced from the same sample in a study of blood T cell repertoires in COVID-19. TCRdb's copy holds only in-frame clones and misses some; the assay was immunoSEQ multiplex PCR. The table shows around 150,000 clones, with less than 85% occurring only once. The material sequenced was peripheral blood. Receptors originate from a woman aged 40 to 50 with COVID-19, enrolled during active disease.

The chain uses TRBV6-5 and TRBJ1-2; 8 positions match TRBD1. Germline-derived CDR1 and CDR2 are MNHEY and SVGAGI. V shed 2 bases, J shed 8 bases, and the junction held 13 bases outside the gene matches. This CDR3 has 16 residues. The CDR3 reads CASSYGLAGGIGGYTF. In DNA, the CDR3 is TGTGCCAGCAGTTACGGTCTTGCAGGGGGCATAGGAGGCTACACCTTC.

Of note for this clone: The germline gene is not matched at one end of the junction; a read error may be the cause. The chain employs TRBV4-1 and TRBJ2-5, with D unresolved. CDR1 and CDR2 from the germline V gene are MGHRA and YSYEKL. CDR3 size: 16 residues. CDR3 residues: CASSQDEYSLVEAQYF. The CDR3 bases are TGCGCCAGCAGCCAAGATGAATACTCCCTTGTAGAGGCCCAGTACTTC.

This sequence joins TRBV5-4 and TRBJ2-1; 7 nucleotides agree with TRBD1. V trimming: 1 base; J trimming: 4 bases; junction bases outside the gene matches: 8. CDR3 length equals 16 residues. CDR1 SGHNT and CDR2 YYREEE come from the germline V gene (reference sequence). The CDR3 spells CASSLYRGFQYNEQFF. CDR3 nucleotides: TGTGCCAGCAGCTTGTACAGGGGCTTCCAATACAATGAGCAGTTCTTC. Together with reference TRBV5-4 and TRBJ2-1, the CDR3 gives the full variable domain: ETGVTQSPTHLIKTRGQQVTLRCSSQSGHNTVSWYQQALGQGPQFIFQYYREEENGRGNFPPRFSGLQFPNYSSELNVNALELDDSALYLCASSLYRGFQYNEQFFGPGTRLTVL.

This rearrangement joins TRBV18 to TRBJ1-2; a weak D match, TRBD1 (5 bases). The CDR3 is 13 amino acids. V lost 8 bases, J lost 8 bases, and 18 bases lay in between. Germline-derived CDR1 and CDR2 are KGHSH and LQKENI. The CDR3 DNA is TGTGCCAGCACGATAGACAGAAACGTGGGCTACACCTTC. Protein: CASTIDRNVGYTF.

As concerns this clone: The identical CDR3 is also encoded by other nucleotide sequences in the sample. CDR3 DNA sequence: TGTGCCAGCAGCTTGGGACTGTACAATGAGCAGTTCTTC. Translation: CASSLGLYNEQFF. This chain connects TRBV7-3 to TRBJ2-1; a weak D match, TRBD2 (6 bases). The CDR3 has 13 residues. CDR1 is SGHTA and CDR2 is FQGTGA in the germline V gene. V was cut by 3 bases and J by 4 bases, with 7 bases left in between. Full variable domain (remainder filled in from reference TRBV7-3 and TRBJ2-1): GAGVSQTPSNKVTEKGKYVELRCDPISGHTALYWYRQSLGQGPEFLIYFQGTGAADDSGLPNDRFFAVRPEGSVSTLKIQRTERGDSAVYLCASSLGLYNEQFFGPGTRLTVL.

The rearrangement joins TRBV5-8 to TRBJ2-4, with a possible D match to TRBD1 (6 bases). The length of the CDR3 is 12 residues. Trimming took 3 bases from V and 15 from J, leaving 16 bases between them. The V gene's germline CDR1 is SGHTS and CDR2 YDEGEE. This CDR3 is CASSWTAPRGYF. In DNA, the CDR3 is TGTGCCAGCAGCTGGACAGCTCCAAGGGGGTACTTC.

J is TRBJ2-1 and V is TRBV15; 10 bases fit TRBD2. V shed 3 bases, J shed 7 bases, and the junction held 9 bases outside the gene matches. The CDR3 spans 16 residues. Per the germline V gene, CDR1 is LNHNV and CDR2 is YYDKDF (reference sequence). The DNA for the CDR3 is TGTGCCACCAGCAGTCTCCTAGCGGGAGTTCGTAATGAGCAGTTCTTC. It encodes CATSSLLAGVRNEQFF.

V usage is TRBV18 and J usage is TRBJ2-1, with D possibly being TRBD2 (6 bases). CDR3 length equals 16 residues. Trimming left V 1 base short and J 0 bases short, with 10 bases between. Germline CDR1 KGHSH, CDR2 LQKENI. The CDR3 sequence: CASSPLHGSSYNEQFF. The CDR3 DNA follows: TGTGCCAGCTCACCACTACACGGGAGCTCCTACAATGAGCAGTTCTTC.

The chain carries TRBV28 and TRBJ2-1; 7 nucleotides agree with TRBD2. After removal of 6 bases from V and 6 bases from J, the junction contained 17 bases not matched to a gene. Germline assignment: CDR1 MDHEN and CDR2 SYDVKM. The CDR3 is 17 residues long. For the CDR3, the DNA is TGTGCCAGCAGGGAGTCTGAGTTGAAGGGGAGGGGCAATGAGCAGTTCTTC. Translating it yields CASRESELKGRGNEQFF.

The chain has TRBV7-3 and TRBJ2-4, with 7 positions matching TRBD1. Per germline, CDR1 SGHTA and CDR2 FQGTGA. V gave up 2 bases and J gave up 2 bases; unmatched junction bases: 9. The CDR3 covers 17 residues. As DNA, the CDR3 is TGTGCCAGCAGCTTACCTGACAGGGCGACGTCCAAAAACATTCAGTACTTC. It codes for CASSLPDRATSKNIQYF.

The chain recombines TRBV6-2 or TRBV6-3 with TRBJ1-5, with 8 bases fitting TRBD1. Per the germline V gene, CDR1 is MNHEY and CDR2 is SVGEGT. The trim removed 2 bases at V and 4 bases at J, leaving 10 bases unmatched. The CDR3 consists of 17 residues. The DNA for the CDR3 is TGTGCCAGCAGTTACCAACAGGGGGAGACGGGGAATCAGCCCCAGCATTTT. It specifies CASSYQQGETGNQPQHF.

V gene TRBV7-9 combines with J gene TRBJ2-3; 7 nucleotides line up with TRBD2. The CDR3 spans 14 residues. Germline V gene data show CDR1 as SEHNR and CDR2 as FQNEAQ (reference sequence). Losses at the gene ends were 4 bases for V and 4 bases for J; bases not matched to a gene: 5. CDR3 nucleotides: TGTGCCAGCAGCTCTAGAGCGGGATCAGATACGCAGTATTTT. Amino acids: CASSSRAGSDTQYF.

V and J are TRBV6-5 and TRBJ1-5; 7 nucleotides align to TRBD1. V was pared by 5 bases and J by 3 bases, with 7 bases of the junction left unmatched. CDR3 length: 15 residues. CDR1 is MNHEY and CDR2 is SVGAGI in the germline V gene. CDR3 sequence reads: CASSPHRGSNQPQHF. CDR3 in DNA: TGTGCCAGCAGTCCACACAGGGGTTCCAATCAGCCCCAGCATTTT.

V usage is TRBV10-2 and J usage is TRBJ2-2; 15 bases line up with TRBD2. J was trimmed by 7 bases and V by 2 bases; bases with no gene match: 2. The CDR3 length is 16 residues. Germline CDR1 is WSHSY and CDR2 is SAAADI. CDR3 DNA sequence: TGCGCCAGCAGTGAGGGACTAGCGGGAGGGGTCGGGGAGCTGTTTTTT. This sequence encodes CASSEGLAGGVGELFF.

This clone has only one observation. The V call is TRBV7-9, the J call TRBJ2-1; a weak D match, TRBD1 (7 bases). Trimming shortened V by 5 bases and J by 6 bases, and 17 bases separated the two germline ends. The CDR3 spans 15 residues. Per the germline V gene, CDR1 is SEHNR and CDR2 is FQNEAQ (reference sequence). The CDR3: CASSRTEGQINEQFF. The CDR3 DNA sequence: TGTGCCAGCAGCCGGACGGAGGGACAGATCAATGAGCAGTTCTTC.

CDR3 amino acids: CASSIGSDEQFF. The CDR3 DNA reads TGTGCCAGTAGTATCGGGAGCGATGAGCAGTTCTTC. V and J are TRBV19 and TRBJ2-1, with D perhaps matching TRBD2 (6 bases). CDR1 is LNHDA, CDR2 SQIVND, per germline (reference sequence). The germline V and J ends were trimmed by 3 bases and 8 bases, with 8 bases remaining between them. The CDR3 loop spans 12 amino acids.

The CDR3 DNA is TGTGCCAGCAGTCCGCCGCCGACAGGGGCGGAACTGTTTTTT. This encodes CASSPPPTGAELFF. The genes are TRBV28 and TRBJ1-4; 8 positions agree with TRBD1. V was clipped by 5 bases and J by 12 bases; unmatched bases: 11. CDR1 is MDHEN and CDR2 is SYDVKM in the germline V gene. This CDR3 is built from 14 residues.

This clone was detected once. CDR3 sequence: CASSLEQGASNSPLHF. CDR3 coding DNA: TGTGCCAGCTCACTAGAACAGGGGGCGAGTAATTCACCCCTCCACTTT. This chain joins TRBV18 and TRBJ1-6, with 9 bases that match TRBD1. CDR3 length equals 16 residues. V dropped 4 bases and J dropped 6; count of bases not matched to a gene: 7. The germline V gene encodes CDR1 KGHSH and CDR2 LQKENI.

CDR3 in DNA: TGTGCCAGCAGCTCCGGACAGTCTAATGAAAAACTGTTTTTT. Protein product: CASSSGQSNEKLFF. The chain uses TRBV5-4 and TRBJ1-4; a possible D gene is TRBD1 (6 bases). This CDR3 has 14 amino acids. Trimming left V 3 bases short and J 3 bases short, with 9 bases between. Germline CDR1 SGHNT, CDR2 YYREEE (reference sequence). The complete variable domain, with remaining parts taken from reference TRBV5-4 and TRBJ1-4, reads ETGVTQSPTHLIKTRGQQVTLRCSSQSGHNTVSWYQQALGQGPQFIFQYYREEENGRGNFPPRFSGLQFPNYSSELNVNALELDDSALYLCASSSGQSNEKLFFGSGTQLSVL.

This clone has more than one count but fewer than ten. The gene calls are TRBV7-2 and TRBJ2-1, with 9 bases aligning to TRBD1. Germline V CDR1 and CDR2: SGHTA, FQGNSA. The CDR3 is made up of 15 amino acids. V was pared by 5 bases and J by 6 bases, with 8 bases of the junction left unmatched. In DNA, the CDR3 is TGTGCCAGCAGCCTTACACAGGGGGCCTTCAATGAGCAGTTCTTC. As protein: CASSLTQGAFNEQFF.

The chain uses TRBV9 and TRBJ2-7, with 14 bases lining up with TRBD2. With 4 bases clipped from V and 7 bases from J, the junction kept 10 bases outside the gene matches. The CDR3 length is 16 residues. Germline V CDR1 and CDR2: SGDLS, YYNGEE. CDR3 nucleotide sequence: TGTGCCAGCAGCTTACGACTAGCGGGAGGGCCCGGAGAGCAGTACTTC. This gives the protein CASSLRLAGGPGEQYF.

The chain is built from TRBV3-1 (or the pseudogene TRBV3-2) and TRBJ1-1; D ambiguous. V shed 4 bases and J shed 6 bases, with 15 bases lying between them. The CDR3 covers 14 residues. Germline values: CDR1 LGHDT, CDR2 YNNKEL (reference sequence). The CDR3 region has the DNA TGTGCCAGCAGCCCCATCGGGGTGCTCGCTGAAGCTTTCTTT. Protein sequence: CASSPIGVLAEAFF.

The rearrangement joins TRBV27 to TRBJ2-7; maybe TRBD1 (6 bases). Germline V gene lookup returns CDR1 MNHEY and CDR2 SMNVEV (reference sequence). V was pared by 6 bases and J by 0 bases, with 12 bases between. The CDR3 is made up of 14 amino acids. The CDR3 region is CASSSNRDSYEQYF. Here the CDR3 DNA reads TGTGCCAGCAGCTCGAACAGGGACTCCTACGAGCAGTACTTC.